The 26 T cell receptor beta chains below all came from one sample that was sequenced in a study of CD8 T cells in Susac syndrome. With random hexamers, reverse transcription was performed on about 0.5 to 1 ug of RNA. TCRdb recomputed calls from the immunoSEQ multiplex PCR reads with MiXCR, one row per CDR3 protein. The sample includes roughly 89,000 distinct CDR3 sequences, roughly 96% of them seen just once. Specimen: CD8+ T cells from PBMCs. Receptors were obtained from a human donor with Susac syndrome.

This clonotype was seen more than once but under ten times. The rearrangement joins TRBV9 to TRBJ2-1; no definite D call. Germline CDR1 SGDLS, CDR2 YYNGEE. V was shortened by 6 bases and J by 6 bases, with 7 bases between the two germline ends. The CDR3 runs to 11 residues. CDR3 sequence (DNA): TGTGCCAGCACCCGAGGCAATGAGCAGTTCTTC. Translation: CASTRGNEQFF.

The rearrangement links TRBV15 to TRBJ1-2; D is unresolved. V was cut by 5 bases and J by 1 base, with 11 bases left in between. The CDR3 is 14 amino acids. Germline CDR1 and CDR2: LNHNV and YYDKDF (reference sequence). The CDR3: CATSGRTLNYGYTF. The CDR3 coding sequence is TGTGCCACCAGCGGACGGACTCTTAACTATGGCTACACCTTC.

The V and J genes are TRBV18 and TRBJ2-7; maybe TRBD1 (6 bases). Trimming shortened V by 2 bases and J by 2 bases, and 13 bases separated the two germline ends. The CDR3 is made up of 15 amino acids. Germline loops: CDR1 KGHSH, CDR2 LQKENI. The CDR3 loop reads CASSPYDRRTYEQYF. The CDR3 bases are TGTGCCAGCTCACCATATGACAGGCGAACCTACGAGCAGTACTTC.

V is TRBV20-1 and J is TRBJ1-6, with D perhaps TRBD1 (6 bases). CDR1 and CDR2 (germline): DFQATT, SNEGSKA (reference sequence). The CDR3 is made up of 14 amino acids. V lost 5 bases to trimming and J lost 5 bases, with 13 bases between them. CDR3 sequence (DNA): TGCAGTGCTTCTGGACAGCCAAATAATTCACCCCTCCACTTT. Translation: CSASGQPNNSPLHF.

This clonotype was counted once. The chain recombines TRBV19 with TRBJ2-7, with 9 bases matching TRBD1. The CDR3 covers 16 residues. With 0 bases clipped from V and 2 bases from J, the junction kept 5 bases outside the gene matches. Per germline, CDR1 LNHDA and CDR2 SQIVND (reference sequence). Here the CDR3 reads CASSIDAGTGTYEQYF. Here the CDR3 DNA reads TGTGCCAGTAGTATAGATGCTGGGACAGGGACCTACGAGCAGTACTTC.

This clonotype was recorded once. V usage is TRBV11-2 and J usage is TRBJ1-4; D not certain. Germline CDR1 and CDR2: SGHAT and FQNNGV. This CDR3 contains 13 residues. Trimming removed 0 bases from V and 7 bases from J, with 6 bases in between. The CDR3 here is CASSLDRSEKLFF. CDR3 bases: TGTGCCAGCAGCTTAGATCGGAGTGAAAAACTGTTTTTT. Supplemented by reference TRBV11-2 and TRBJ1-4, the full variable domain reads EAGVAQSPRYKIIEKRQSVAFWCNPISGHATLYWYQQILGQGPKLLIQFQNNGVVDDSQLPKDRFSAERLKGVDSTLKIQPAKLEDSAVYLCASSLDRSEKLFFGSGTQLSVL.

CDR3: CASTPGRGQNYGYTF. CDR3 DNA sequence: TGTGCCAGCACGCCCGGCAGGGGGCAGAACTATGGCTACACCTTC. This chain joins TRBV2 and TRBJ1-2, with 8 bases that match TRBD1. Germline lookup yields CDR1 SNHLY and CDR2 FYNNEI. The V gene end was trimmed by 7 bases and the J gene end by 2 bases; junction bases not matched to a gene: 9. There are 15 residues in the CDR3.

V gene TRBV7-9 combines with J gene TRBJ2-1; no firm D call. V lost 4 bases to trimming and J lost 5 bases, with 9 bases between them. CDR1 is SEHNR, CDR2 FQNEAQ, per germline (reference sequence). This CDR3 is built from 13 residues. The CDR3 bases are TGTGCCAGCAGCTCTCCCCGGAACAATGAGCAGTTCTTC. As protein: CASSSPRNNEQFF.

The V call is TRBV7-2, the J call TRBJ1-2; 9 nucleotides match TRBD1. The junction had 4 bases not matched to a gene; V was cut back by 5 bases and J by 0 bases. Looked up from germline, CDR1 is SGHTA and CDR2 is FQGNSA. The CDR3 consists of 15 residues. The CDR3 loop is CASSLGTGTNYGYTF. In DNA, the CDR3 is TGTGCCAGCAGCCTCGGGACAGGGACTAACTATGGCTACACCTTC.

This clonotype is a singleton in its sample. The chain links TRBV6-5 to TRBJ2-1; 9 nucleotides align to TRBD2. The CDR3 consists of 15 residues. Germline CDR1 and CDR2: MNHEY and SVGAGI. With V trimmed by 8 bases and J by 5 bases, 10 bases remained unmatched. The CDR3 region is CASHKGGGAHNEQFF. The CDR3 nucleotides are TGTGCCAGCCACAAGGGCGGGGGGGCCCACAATGAGCAGTTCTTC.

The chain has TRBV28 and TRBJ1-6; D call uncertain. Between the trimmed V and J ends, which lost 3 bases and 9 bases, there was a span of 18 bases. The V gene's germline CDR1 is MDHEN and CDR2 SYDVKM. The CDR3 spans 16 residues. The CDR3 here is CASSFSVSVSSSPLHF. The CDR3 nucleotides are TGTGCCAGCAGTTTCTCCGTATCCGTCAGCAGTTCACCCCTCCACTTT.

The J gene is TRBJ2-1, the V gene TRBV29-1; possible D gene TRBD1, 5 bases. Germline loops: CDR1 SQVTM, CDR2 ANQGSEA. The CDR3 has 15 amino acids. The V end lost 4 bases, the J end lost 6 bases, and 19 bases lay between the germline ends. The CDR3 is CSVGPPRAVVNEQFF. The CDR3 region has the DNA TGCAGCGTTGGTCCGCCCAGGGCAGTTGTCAATGAGCAGTTCTTC.

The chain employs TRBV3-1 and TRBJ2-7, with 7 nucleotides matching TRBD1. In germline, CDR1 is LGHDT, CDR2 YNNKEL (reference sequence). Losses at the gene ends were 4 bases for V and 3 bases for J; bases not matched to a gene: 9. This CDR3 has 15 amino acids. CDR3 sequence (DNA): TGTGCCAGCAGCCTGGCCGGGACAGCCTTCTACGAGCAGTACTTC. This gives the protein CASSLAGTAFYEQYF.

Here the CDR3 DNA reads TGTGCCAGTAGTATAGTTCGGGAAGCAGATACGCAGTATTTT. Protein product: CASSIVREADTQYF. The chain recombines TRBV19 with TRBJ2-3; the D gene is possibly TRBD2 (5 bases). The CDR3 is 14 residues long. Trimming took 1 base from V and 4 from J, leaving 9 bases between them. Germline values: CDR1 LNHDA, CDR2 SQIVND (reference sequence). The full variable domain, completed using reference TRBV19 and TRBJ2-3, is DGGITQSPKYLFRKEGQNVTLSCEQNLNHDAMYWYRQDPGQGLRLIYYSQIVNDFQKGDIAEGYSVSREKKESFPLTVTSAQKNPTAFYLCASSIVREADTQYFGPGTRLTVL.

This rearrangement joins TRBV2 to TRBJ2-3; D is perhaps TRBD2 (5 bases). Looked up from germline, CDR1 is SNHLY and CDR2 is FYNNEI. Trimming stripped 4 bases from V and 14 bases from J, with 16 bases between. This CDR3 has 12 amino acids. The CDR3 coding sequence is TGTGCCAGCAGTGCGGCCTCGCGGGCCCCGTATTTT. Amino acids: CASSAASRAPYF.

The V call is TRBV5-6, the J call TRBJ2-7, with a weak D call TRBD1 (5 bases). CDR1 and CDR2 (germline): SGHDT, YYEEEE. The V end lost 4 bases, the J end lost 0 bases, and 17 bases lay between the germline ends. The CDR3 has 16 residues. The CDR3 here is CASSRWGGASSYEQYF. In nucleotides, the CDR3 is TGTGCCAGCAGCCGTTGGGGCGGCGCGAGCTCCTACGAGCAGTACTTC.

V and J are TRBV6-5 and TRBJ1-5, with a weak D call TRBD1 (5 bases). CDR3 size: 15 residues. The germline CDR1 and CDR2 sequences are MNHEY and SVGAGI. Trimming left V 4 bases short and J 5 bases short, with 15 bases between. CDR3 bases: TGTGCCAGCAGTTTCGGGGACTTGAGGGATCAGCCCCAGCATTTT. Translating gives CASSFGDLRDQPQHF.

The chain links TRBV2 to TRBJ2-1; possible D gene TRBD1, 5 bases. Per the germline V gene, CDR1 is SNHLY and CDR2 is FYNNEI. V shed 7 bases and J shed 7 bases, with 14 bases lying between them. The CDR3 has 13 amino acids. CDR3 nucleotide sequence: TGTGCCAGCATCGGCAGGGTGTGGAATGAGCAGTTCTTC. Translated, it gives CASIGRVWNEQFF.

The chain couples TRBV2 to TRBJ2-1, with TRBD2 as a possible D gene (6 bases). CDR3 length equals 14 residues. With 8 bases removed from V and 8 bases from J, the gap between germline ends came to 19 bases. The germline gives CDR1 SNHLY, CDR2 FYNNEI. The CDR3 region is CASLLGLASDEQFF. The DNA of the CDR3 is TGTGCCAGCCTCCTGGGGCTAGCGAGCGATGAGCAGTTCTTC.

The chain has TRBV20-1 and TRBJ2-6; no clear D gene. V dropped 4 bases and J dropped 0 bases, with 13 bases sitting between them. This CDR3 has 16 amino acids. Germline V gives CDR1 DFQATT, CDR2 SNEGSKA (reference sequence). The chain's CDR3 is CSAISPSLSGANVLTF. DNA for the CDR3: TGCAGTGCTATCTCACCCTCGCTCTCTGGGGCCAACGTCCTGACTTTC.

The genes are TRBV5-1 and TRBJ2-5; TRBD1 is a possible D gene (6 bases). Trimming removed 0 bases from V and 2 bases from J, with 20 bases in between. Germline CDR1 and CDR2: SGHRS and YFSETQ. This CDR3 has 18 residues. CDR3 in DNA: TGCGCCAGCAGCTTGGAGTGGTTCGACAGGTCGGGACAAGAGACCCAGTACTTC. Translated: CASSLEWFDRSGQETQYF.

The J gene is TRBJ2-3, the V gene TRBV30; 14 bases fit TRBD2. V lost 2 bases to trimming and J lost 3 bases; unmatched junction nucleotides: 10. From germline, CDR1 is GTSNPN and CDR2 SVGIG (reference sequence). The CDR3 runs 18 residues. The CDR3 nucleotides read TGTGCCTGGAGTCTAGGGACTAGCGGGGGACGAGAAACAGATACGCAGTATTTT. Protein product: CAWSLGTSGGRETDTQYF.

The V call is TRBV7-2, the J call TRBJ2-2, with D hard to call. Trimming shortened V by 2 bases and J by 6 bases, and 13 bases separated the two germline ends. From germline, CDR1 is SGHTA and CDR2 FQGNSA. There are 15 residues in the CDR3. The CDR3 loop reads CASSLTAILSGELFF. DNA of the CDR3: TGTGCCAGCAGCTTAACTGCCATTCTCTCCGGGGAGCTGTTTTTT.

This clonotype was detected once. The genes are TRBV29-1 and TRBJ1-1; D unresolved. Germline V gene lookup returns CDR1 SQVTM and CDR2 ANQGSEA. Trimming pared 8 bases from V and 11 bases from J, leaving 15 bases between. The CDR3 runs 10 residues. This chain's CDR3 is CSSETVRAFF. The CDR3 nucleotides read TGCAGCTCCGAAACCGTTAGGGCTTTCTTT.

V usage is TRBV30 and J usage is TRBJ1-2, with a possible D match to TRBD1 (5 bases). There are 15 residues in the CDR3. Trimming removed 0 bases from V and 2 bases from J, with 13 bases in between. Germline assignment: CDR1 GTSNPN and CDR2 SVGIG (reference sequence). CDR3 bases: TGTGCCTGGAGTGTCCCCCGGAGGGGCAACTATGGCTACACCTTC. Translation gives CAWSVPRRGNYGYTF.

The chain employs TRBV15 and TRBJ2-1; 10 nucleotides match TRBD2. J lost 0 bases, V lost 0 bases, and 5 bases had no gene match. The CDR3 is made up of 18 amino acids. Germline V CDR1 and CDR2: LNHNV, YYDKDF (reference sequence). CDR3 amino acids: CATSREFSGGSSYNEQFF. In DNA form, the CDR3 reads TGTGCCACCAGCAGAGAGTTTAGCGGGGGGAGCTCCTACAATGAGCAGTTCTTC.